These T cell receptor beta chains were read from a single sample in a study of blood T cell repertoires in COVID-19. Profiled with immunoSEQ multiplex PCR; TCRdb holds only in-frame clones, not every one. The sample shows 350,000 or so clones, 80% to 90% of them seen only once. Material: peripheral blood. These receptors were taken from a woman under 40 with COVID-19, enrolled during active disease. The CDR3 runs from the conserved cysteine through the conserved F or W. The D gene is left open where the match is weak. The size of a clone is reported for some rows only, either as once, few or many, or as a class for expanded clones.

CASSQGNGGVGEQFF TGTGCCAGCAGCCAAGGGAATGGCGGGGTCGGTGAGCAGTTCTTC - TRBV3-1/TRBV3-2 - TRBJ2-1
CASKSSNYGYTF TGTGCCAGCAAGAGCTCCAACTATGGCTACACCTTC - TRBV12-3/TRBV12-4 - TRBJ1-2
CASNREFNTDTQYF TGTGCCAGCAACCGGGAGTTCAACACAGATACGCAGTATTTT - TRBV2 - TRBJ2-3
CASSPLSGLDQETQYF TGTGCCAGCTCACCACTCTCTGGACTGGACCAAGAGACCCAGTACTTC - TRBV18 once TRBJ2-5
CASSYGAEETQYF TGTGCCAGCAGTTACGGCGCGGAAGAGACCCAGTACTTC - TRBV6-5 - TRBJ2-5
CASSGGAGELFF TGTGCCAGCTCAGGAGGGGCCGGGGAGCTGTTTTTT - TRBV18 - TRBJ2-2
CASSDPTGDQPQHF TGTGCCAGCAGTGACCCGACAGGGGATCAGCCCCAGCATTTT TRBD1 TRBV6-1 - TRBJ1-5
CASTMTDLGTEAFF TGTGCCAGTACCATGACTGACCTCGGGACTGAAGCTTTCTTT - TRBV19 - TRBJ1-1
CASSISGGEDEQFF TGTGCCAGTAGTATCTCGGGGGGAGAAGATGAGCAGTTCTTC TRBD2 TRBV19 - TRBJ2-1
CAIRSGTGDTDTQYF TGTGCCATCAGATCCGGGACAGGGGACACAGATACGCAGTATTTT TRBD1 TRBV10-3 - TRBJ2-3
CAIRGGSYEQYF TGTGCCATCCGTGGAGGCTCCTACGAGCAGTACTTC - TRBV10-3 - TRBJ2-7
CASSLALYQPQHF TGTGCCAGCAGTTTAGCTCTTTATCAGCCCCAGCATTTT - TRBV12-3/TRBV12-4 - TRBJ1-5
CASRQQGTYEQYF TGTGCCAGCAGACAACAGGGCACCTACGAGCAGTACTTC - TRBV2 - TRBJ2-7
CSASRGSDTDTQYF TGCAGTGCCAGTCGGGGGTCTGACACAGATACGCAGTATTTT - TRBV20-1 few TRBJ2-3
CASSRTGENSPLHF TGTGCCAGCAGCAGGACAGGGGAAAATTCACCCCTCCACTTT TRBD1 TRBV2 - TRBJ1-6
CASSQGLAGTDTQYF TGTGCCAGCAGCCAGGGACTAGCGGGAACAGATACGCAGTATTTT TRBD2 TRBV7-3 - TRBJ2-3
CASSIPRELEQYF TGTGCCAGTAGTATCCCCAGGGAATTAGAGCAGTACTTC - TRBV19 - TRBJ2-7
CASSSPDFPREQYF TGTGCCAGCAGCTCACCGGACTTCCCGCGGGAGCAGTACTTC - TRBV2 - TRBJ2-7
CASRGGSGAVPQSYNEQFF TGTGCCAGCAGGGGGGGAAGCGGGGCCGTACCCCAATCCTACAATGAGCAGTTCTTC TRBD2 TRBV7-2 - TRBJ2-1
CASSSDRGETQYF TGTGCCAGTAGTTCCGACAGGGGTGAGACCCAGTACTTC TRBD1 TRBV19 - TRBJ2-5
CASTLDRGAYNEQFF TGTGCCAGTACCTTGGACAGGGGCGCCTACAATGAGCAGTTCTTC TRBD1 TRBV19 - TRBJ2-1
CASSFRDPGVHEQYF TGTGCCAGCAGTTTTCGAGACCCGGGGGTCCACGAGCAGTACTTC - TRBV28 - TRBJ2-7
CASSASSGQGRSGANVLTF TGTGCCAGCAGCGCCTCATCGGGACAGGGGCGCTCTGGGGCCAACGTCCTGACTTTC TRBD1 TRBV11-2 - TRBJ2-6
CATGGTRSSTDTQYF TGTGCCACTGGGGGGACCAGGTCTAGCACAGATACGCAGTATTTT - TRBV24-1 - TRBJ2-3
CAGGLPERGGTDTQYF TGTGCCGGCGGGCTCCCCGAGCGGGGGGGCACAGATACGCAGTATTTT TRBD2 TRBV28 once TRBJ2-3
CASSPHGGLAGEPDEQYF TGTGCTAGCAGCCCCCATGGGGGACTAGCGGGAGAGCCGGACGAGCAGTACTTC TRBD2 TRBV7-7 - TRBJ2-7
CASSQGFGTGYYEQYF TGTGCCAGCAGCCAAGGATTTGGGACAGGTTACTACGAGCAGTACTTC TRBD1 TRBV14 - TRBJ2-7
CASSSPGGGLVDTQYF TGTGCCAGCAGTTCCCCCGGGGGGGGTTTGGTGGATACGCAGTATTTT TRBD2 TRBV28 - TRBJ2-3
CASIGGLAGDSSYEQYF TGTGCCAGCATAGGAGGACTAGCGGGGGATTCCTCCTACGAGCAGTACTTC TRBD2 TRBV28 - TRBJ2-7
CASSLARTVNTGELFF TGTGCCAGCAGCCTTGCGAGGACAGTTAACACCGGGGAGCTGTTTTTT - TRBV7-3 - TRBJ2-2
CASSIKAGGPYEQFF TGTGCCAGTAGTATAAAGGCGGGAGGGCCCTATGAGCAGTTCTTC TRBD2 TRBV19 - TRBJ2-1
CATSDPRGVVDTDTQYF TGTGCCACCAGTGATCCCAGGGGGGTGGTTGACACAGATACGCAGTATTTT - TRBV24-1 - TRBJ2-3
CASNEVAGAYNEQFF TGCGCCAGCAATGAAGTAGCGGGAGCCTACAATGAGCAGTTCTTC TRBD2 TRBV10-2 - TRBJ2-1